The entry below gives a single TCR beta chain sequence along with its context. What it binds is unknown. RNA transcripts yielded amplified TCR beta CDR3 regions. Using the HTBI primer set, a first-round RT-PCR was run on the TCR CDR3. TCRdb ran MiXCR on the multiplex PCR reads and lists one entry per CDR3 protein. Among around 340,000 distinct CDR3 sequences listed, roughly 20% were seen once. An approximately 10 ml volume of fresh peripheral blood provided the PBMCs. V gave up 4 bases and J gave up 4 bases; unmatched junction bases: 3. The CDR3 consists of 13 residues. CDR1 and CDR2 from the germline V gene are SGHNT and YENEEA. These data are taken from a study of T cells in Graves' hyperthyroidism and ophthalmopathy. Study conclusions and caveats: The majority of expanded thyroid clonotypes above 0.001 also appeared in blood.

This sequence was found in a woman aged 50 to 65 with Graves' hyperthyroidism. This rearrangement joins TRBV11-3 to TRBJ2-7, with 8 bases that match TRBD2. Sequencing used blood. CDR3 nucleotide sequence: TGTGCCAGCAGCTACTTAGCGGGATACGAGCAGTACGTC. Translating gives CASSYLAGYEQYV.